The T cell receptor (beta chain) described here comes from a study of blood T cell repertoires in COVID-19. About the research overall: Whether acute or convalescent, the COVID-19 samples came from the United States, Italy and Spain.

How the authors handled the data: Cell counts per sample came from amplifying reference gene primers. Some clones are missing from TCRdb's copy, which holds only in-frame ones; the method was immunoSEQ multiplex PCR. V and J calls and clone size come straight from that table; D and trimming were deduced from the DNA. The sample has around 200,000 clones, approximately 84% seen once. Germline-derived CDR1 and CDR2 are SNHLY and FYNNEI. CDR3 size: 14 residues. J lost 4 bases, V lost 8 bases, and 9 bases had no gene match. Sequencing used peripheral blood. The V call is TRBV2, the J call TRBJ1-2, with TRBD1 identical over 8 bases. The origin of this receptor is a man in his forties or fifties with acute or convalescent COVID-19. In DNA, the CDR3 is TGTGCCAGCCGCGACAGGGGATTCAGCTATGGCTACACCTTC. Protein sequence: CASRDRGFSYGYTF.